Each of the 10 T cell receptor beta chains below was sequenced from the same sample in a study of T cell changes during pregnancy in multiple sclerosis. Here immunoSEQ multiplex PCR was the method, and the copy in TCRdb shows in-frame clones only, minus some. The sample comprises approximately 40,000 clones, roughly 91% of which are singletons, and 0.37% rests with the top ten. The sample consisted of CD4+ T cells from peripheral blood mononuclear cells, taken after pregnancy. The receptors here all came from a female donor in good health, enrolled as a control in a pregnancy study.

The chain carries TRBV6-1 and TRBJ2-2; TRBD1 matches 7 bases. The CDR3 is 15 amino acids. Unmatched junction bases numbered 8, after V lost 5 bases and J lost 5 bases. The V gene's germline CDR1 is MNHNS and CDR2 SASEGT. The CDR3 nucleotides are TGTGCCAGCAGTCCGCGACAGGGTGGGACCGGGGAGCTGTTTTTT. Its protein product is CASSPRQGGTGELFF.

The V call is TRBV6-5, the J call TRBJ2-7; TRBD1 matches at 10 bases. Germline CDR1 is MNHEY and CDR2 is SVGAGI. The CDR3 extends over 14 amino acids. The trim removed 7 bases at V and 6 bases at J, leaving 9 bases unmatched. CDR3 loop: CASTQDRGMGEQYF. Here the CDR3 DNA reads TGTGCCAGCACTCAGGACAGGGGGATGGGCGAGCAGTACTTC.

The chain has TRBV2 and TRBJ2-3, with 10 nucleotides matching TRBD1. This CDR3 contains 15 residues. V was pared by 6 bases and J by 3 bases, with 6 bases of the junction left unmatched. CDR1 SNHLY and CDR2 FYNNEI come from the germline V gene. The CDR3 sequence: CASSGQGVGTDTQYF. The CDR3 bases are TGTGCCAGCAGCGGACAGGGGGTTGGGACAGATACGCAGTATTTT. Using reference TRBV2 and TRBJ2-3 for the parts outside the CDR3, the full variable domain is EPEVTQTPSHQVTQMGQEVILRCVPISNHLYFYWYRQILGQKVEFLVSFYNNEISEKSEIFDDQFSVERPDGSNFTLKIRSTKLEDSAMYFCASSGQGVGTDTQYFGPGTRLTVL.

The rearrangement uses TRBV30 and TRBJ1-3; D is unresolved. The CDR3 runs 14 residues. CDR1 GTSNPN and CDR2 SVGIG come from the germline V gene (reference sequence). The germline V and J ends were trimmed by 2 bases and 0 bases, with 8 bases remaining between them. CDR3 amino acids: CAWSLGSSGNTIYF. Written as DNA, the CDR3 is TGTGCCTGGAGTTTAGGGAGCTCTGGAAACACCATATATTTT.

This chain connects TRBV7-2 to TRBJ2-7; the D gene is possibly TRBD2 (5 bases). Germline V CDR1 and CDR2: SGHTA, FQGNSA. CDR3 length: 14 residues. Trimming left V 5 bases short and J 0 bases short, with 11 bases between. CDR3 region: CASSPSGISYEQYF. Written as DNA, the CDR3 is TGTGCCAGCAGCCCCTCGGGGATCTCCTACGAGCAGTACTTC.

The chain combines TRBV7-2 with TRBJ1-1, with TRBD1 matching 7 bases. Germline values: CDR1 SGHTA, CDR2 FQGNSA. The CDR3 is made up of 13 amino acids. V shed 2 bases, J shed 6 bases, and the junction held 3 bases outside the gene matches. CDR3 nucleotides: TGTGCCAGCAGCTTAACCAGGGGGGCTGAAGCTTTCTTT. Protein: CASSLTRGAEAFF.

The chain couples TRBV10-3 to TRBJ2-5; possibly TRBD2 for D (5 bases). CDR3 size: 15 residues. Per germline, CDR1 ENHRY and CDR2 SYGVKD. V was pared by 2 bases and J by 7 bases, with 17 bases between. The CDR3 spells CAISEPGRAPGTQYF. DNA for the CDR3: TGTGCCATCAGTGAGCCTGGGCGGGCTCCGGGGACCCAGTACTTC.

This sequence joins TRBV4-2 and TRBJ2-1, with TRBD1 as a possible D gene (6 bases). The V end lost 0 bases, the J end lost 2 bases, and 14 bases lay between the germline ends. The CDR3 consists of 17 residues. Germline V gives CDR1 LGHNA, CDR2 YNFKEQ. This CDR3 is CASSQDMDQGTYNEQFF. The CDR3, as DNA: TGTGCCAGCAGCCAAGATATGGACCAGGGGACCTACAATGAGCAGTTCTTC.

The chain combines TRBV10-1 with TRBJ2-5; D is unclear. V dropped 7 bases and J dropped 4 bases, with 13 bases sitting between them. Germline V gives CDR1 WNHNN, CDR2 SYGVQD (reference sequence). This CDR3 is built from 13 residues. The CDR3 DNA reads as TGCGCCAGCACGGGTACGCTGGGAGAGACCCAGTACTTC. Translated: CASTGTLGETQYF.

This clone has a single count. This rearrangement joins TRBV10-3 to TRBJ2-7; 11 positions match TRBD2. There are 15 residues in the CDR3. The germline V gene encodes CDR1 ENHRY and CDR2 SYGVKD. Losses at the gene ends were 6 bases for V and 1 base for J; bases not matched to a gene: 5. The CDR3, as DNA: TGTGCCATCAGGGAACTAGCGGGGGTTTCCTACGAGCAGTACTTC. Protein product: CAIRELAGVSYEQYF.